These T cell receptor beta chains were read from a single sample in a study of T cell repertoires in cytomegalovirus infection. TCRdb fed the reads into MiXCR, producing one record per CDR3 protein. The data contain roughly 500,000 distinct CDR3 sequences, 42% of them singletons. No antigen has been assigned to these receptors. The source was cultured PBMCs, collected from culture after CMV antigen stimulation. The source of these receptors is a human donor in good health (CMV status not recorded). Some clones in this sample may be carry-over from other donors' samples. Both conserved end residues are trimmed from each CDR3. The order of the fields is CDR3 protein, J gene, V gene, D gene. D genes are given only for firm matches.

CDR3: ASTPGVREAEQF
J: TRBJ2-1
V: TRBV12-3/TRBV12-4
D: -

CDR3: ASSPIRRGNEQF
J: TRBJ2-1
V: TRBV7-2
D: -

CDR3: ASSHGTPYAQETQY
J: TRBJ2-5
V: TRBV7-8
D: -

CDR3: ASSPRQDRGYT
J: TRBJ1-2
V: TRBV12-3/TRBV12-4
D: -

CDR3: ASSPGQGAGGYT
J: TRBJ1-2
V: TRBV12-3/TRBV12-4
D: TRBD1

CDR3: ASSDSLYGYT
J: TRBJ1-2
V: TRBV7-4
D: -

CDR3: ASSHLIDTGELF
J: TRBJ2-2
V: TRBV12-3/TRBV12-4
D: -

CDR3: ASRGTSGRGGTQY
J: TRBJ2-5
V: TRBV6-6
D: TRBD2

CDR3: ATSRALNTEAF
J: TRBJ1-1
V: TRBV15
D: -

CDR3: SVVVGHRSDEQF
J: TRBJ2-1
V: TRBV29-1
D: -

CDR3: ASGLGPGEQF
J: TRBJ2-1
V: TRBV27
D: TRBD2

CDR3: ASSQARDSLSYEQY
J: TRBJ2-7
V: TRBV4-3
D: TRBD1

CDR3: ASSFRDRGPGSTDTQY
J: TRBJ2-3
V: TRBV7-8
D: TRBD1

CDR3: ASSLSLGIEAQY
J: TRBJ2-3
V: TRBV11-2
D: -

CDR3: ASSSGTSNNEQF
J: TRBJ2-1
V: TRBV7-2
D: -

CDR3: ASTSYPTDREKNIQY
J: TRBJ2-4
V: TRBV6-6
D: TRBD1

CDR3: ASSLATSGSYEQY
J: TRBJ2-7
V: TRBV7-4
D: TRBD2

CDR3: ASSYRDLREKLF
J: TRBJ1-4
V: TRBV7-9
D: -

CDR3: ATSRDGRREKLF
J: TRBJ1-4
V: TRBV15
D: -

CDR3: ASSSGTDHQETQY
J: TRBJ2-5
V: TRBV18
D: -

CDR3: ASSLVGGGVNEQF
J: TRBJ2-1
V: TRBV7-2
D: TRBD2

CDR3: ASSKALRGGKLF
J: TRBJ1-4
V: TRBV28
D: -

CDR3: ASSQAIGRWDNEQF
J: TRBJ2-1
V: TRBV4-1
D: TRBD2

CDR3: ASSIDRGASSETQY
J: TRBJ2-5
V: TRBV19
D: -

CDR3: ATSRDRQGDYQPQH
J: TRBJ1-5
V: TRBV15
D: TRBD1

CDR3: ASSWDGRNTEAF
J: TRBJ1-1
V: TRBV7-2
D: -

CDR3: ASSLDRWGQGESGTDTQY
J: TRBJ2-3
V: TRBV11-2
D: TRBD1

CDR3: ASTTLAGVNEQF
J: TRBJ2-1
V: TRBV27
D: TRBD2

CDR3: ASSPIRTGLNEQY
J: TRBJ2-7
V: TRBV7-9
D: TRBD1

CDR3: ASSLLGVPNYGYT
J: TRBJ1-2
V: TRBV12-3/TRBV12-4
D: -

CDR3: ASSGTQKPKETQY
J: TRBJ2-5
V: TRBV7-9
D: -

CDR3: ASSQGTRSYEQF
J: TRBJ2-1
V: TRBV14
D: -

CDR3: ASSTGGRRGELF
J: TRBJ2-2
V: TRBV19
D: TRBD2

CDR3: ASSLATGPFGYT
J: TRBJ1-2
V: TRBV5-4
D: -

CDR3: ASSLALRPNEQF
J: TRBJ2-1
V: TRBV7-8
D: -